Described below is a single TCR beta chain sequence and its context. Its antigen is still unknown. The input lacks base qualities; no much larger clone sits a single base away. The CDR3, from cysteine to phenylalanine, totals 13 residues. Only CDR3 DNA remains: 39 bases, in frame from the first base. Trimming costs V 0 bases and J 8 bases, and their ends lie 11 bases apart. The germline V gene provides CDR1 SGHRS and CDR2 YFSETQ. The immunoSEQ Assay, a bias-controlled multiplex PCR, was used to amplify TCRbeta CDR3 regions from genomic DNA. The source study handled its data this way. Within the assay, amplification of reference gene primers was used to estimate how many nucleated cells each sample contained. Sequence reads were collapsed and filtered to measure the absolute abundance of every unique TCRbeta CDR3 rearrangement. For each sample, productive Simpson clonality was calculated as the square root of Simpson's diversity index across productive rearrangements. In its TCRdb copy, this immuneACCESS table keeps in-frame sequences only and misses some clones. Where compared with another copy, unresolved V genes explain less than half of these, and the others have no known cause. The DNA gave D and trimming, while V, J and clone size come from that table. The sample contains about 250,000 clones, around 82% of them found a single time. 0.87% of the sample comes from the top ten.

The data originate from a study of blood T cell repertoires in COVID-19 (dated by TCRdb to 2018 to 2021). Regarding the study in general: Collaborator samples came from the United States, Italy and Spain and covered acute and convalescent phases of COVID-19. A de-identified subject ID, COVID-19 status, age in years and sex were almost always included in the sample metadata. The prospective study material was composed of cDNA or gDNA derived from T cells, B-cell-depleted T cells, or PBMCs. Where available, HLA class I and class II types were obtained from metadata supplied by the sample provider rather than from assay-based typing. The samples were drawn from the first 160 participants of the ongoing ImmuneRACE study and from 1,254 subjects provided by 6 global collaborators. The repertoires were released in a freely available public database meant as a resource for research on the immune response to SARS-CoV-2. Deeply sampled blood TCRbeta repertoires from subjects exposed to, actively infected with, or recovered from COVID-19 were included in the dataset. Study-level results and caveats: The amount of clinical and demographic metadata varied by source and participant and was provided uncurated.

At one collaborating source in Seattle, patients were enrolled during active infection and were followed longitudinally through the course of disease. Whole blood was collected in K2EDTA tubes by collaborating institutions according to the institutions' own protocols. For TCRbeta analysis, collaborators shipped samples as frozen whole blood, isolated PBMCs, or DNA extracted from either of those sample types. This chain joins TRBV5-1 to TRBJ1-2; possibly the D gene is TRBD1, per 6 matching bases. The sequencing input was peripheral blood. The clonotype originates from a human donor with COVID-19, enrolled during active disease. The donor label of this sample is uncertain. The DNA sequence is TGCGCCAGCAGCTTGGCAACAGGGAGAGGCTACACCTTC. Translated, this is CASSLATGRGYTF. Outside the CDR3, residues come from the reference TRBV5-1 and TRBJ1-2 proteins, so the full variable domain is: KAGVTQTPRYLIKTRGQQVTLSCSPISGHRSVSWYQQTPGQGLQFLFEYFSETQRNKGNFPGRFSGRQFSNSRSEMNVSTLELGDSALYLCASSLATGRGYTFGSGTRLTVV.